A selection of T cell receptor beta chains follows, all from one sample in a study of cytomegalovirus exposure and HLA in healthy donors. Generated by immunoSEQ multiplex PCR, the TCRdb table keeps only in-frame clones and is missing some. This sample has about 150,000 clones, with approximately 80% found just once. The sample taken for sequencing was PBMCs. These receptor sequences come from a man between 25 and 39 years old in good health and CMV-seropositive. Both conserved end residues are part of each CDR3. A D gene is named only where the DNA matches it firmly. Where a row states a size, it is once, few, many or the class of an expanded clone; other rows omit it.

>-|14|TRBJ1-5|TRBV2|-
CASTISAGNQPQHF
TGTGCCAGCACTATCAGCGCGGGCAATCAGCCCCAGCATTTT
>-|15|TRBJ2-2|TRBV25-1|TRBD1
CASSLRTGLDGELFF
TGTGCCAGCAGTCTTAGGACAGGGCTTGACGGGGAGCTGTTTTTT
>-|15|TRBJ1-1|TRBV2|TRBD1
CASSLQQGSNTEAFF
TGTGCCAGCAGCCTCCAACAGGGGTCGAACACTGAAGCTTTCTTT
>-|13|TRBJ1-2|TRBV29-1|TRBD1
CSVETGTGAGYTF
TGCAGCGTTGAAACCGGGACAGGGGCTGGCTACACCTTC
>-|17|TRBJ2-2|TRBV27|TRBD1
CASSSRLGGRGAGELFF
TGTGCCAGCAGTTCCCGCCTAGGGGGCAGAGGGGCCGGGGAGCTGTTTTTT
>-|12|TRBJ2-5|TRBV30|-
CASRLVSETQYF
TGTGCCTCCAGACTAGTCTCAGAGACCCAGTACTTC
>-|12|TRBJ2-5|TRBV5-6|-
CASGRHQETQYF
TGTGCTTCGGGGAGACACCAAGAGACCCAGTACTTC
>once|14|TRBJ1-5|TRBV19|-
CASSEQGKGQPQHF
TGTGCCAGTAGTGAACAGGGAAAGGGTCAGCCCCAGCATTTT
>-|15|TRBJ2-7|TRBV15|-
CAASRGSPTGYEQYF
TGTGCCGCCAGCAGAGGAAGCCCGACAGGCTACGAGCAGTACTTC
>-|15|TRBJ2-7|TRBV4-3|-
CASSQEGRGVYEQYF
TGCGCCAGCAGCCAAGAGGGCAGGGGAGTCTACGAGCAGTACTTC
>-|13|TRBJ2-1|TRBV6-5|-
CASSLTAYNEQFF
TGTGCCAGCAGTTTGACAGCCTACAATGAGCAGTTCTTC